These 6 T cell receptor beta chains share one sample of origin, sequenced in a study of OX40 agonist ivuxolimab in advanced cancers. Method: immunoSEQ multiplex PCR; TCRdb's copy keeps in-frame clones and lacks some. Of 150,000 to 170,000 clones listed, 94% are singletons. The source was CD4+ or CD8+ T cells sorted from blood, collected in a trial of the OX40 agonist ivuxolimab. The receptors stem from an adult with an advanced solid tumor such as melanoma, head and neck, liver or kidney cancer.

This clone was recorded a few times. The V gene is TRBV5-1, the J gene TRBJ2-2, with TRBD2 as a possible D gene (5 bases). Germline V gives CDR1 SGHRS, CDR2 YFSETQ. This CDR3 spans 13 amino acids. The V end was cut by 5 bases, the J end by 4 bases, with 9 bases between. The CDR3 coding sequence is TGCGCCAGCAGACTGGAGGTCACCGGGGAGCTGTTTTTT. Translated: CASRLEVTGELFF. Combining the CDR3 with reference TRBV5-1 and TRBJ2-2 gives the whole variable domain KAGVTQTPRYLIKTRGQQVTLSCSPISGHRSVSWYQQTPGQGLQFLFEYFSETQRNKGNFPGRFSGRQFSNSRSEMNVSTLELGDSALYLCASRLEVTGELFFGEGSRLTVL.

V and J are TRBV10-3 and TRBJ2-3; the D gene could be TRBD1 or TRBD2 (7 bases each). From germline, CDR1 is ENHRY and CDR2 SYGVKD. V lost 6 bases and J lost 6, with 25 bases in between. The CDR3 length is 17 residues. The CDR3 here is CAIRGTDLERGRDTQYF. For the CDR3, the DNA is TGTGCCATCAGGGGGACAGACCTAGAGCGGGGACGGGATACGCAGTATTTT.

CDR3 in amino acids: CASSFGGGYEQYF. DNA of the CDR3: TGTGCCAGCAGTTTTGGGGGCGGTTACGAGCAGTACTTC. The chain joins TRBV6-6 to TRBJ2-7, with a tentative D call TRBD1 (6 bases). V lost 4 bases and J 4 bases, leaving 11 bases between the germline ends. The CDR3 is 13 amino acids. CDR1 and CDR2 (germline): MNHNY, SVGAGI (reference sequence).

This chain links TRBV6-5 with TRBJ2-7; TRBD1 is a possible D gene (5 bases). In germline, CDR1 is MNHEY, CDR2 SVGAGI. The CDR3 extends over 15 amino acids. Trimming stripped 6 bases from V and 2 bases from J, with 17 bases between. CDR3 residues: CASSPARQQAYEQYF. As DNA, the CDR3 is TGTGCCAGCAGCCCAGCAAGACAGCAAGCCTACGAGCAGTACTTC.

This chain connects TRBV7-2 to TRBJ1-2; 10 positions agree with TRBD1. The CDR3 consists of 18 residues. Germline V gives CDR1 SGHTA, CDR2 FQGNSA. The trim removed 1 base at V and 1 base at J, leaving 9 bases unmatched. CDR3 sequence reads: CASSLGPTGGVGNYGYTF. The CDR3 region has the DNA TGTGCCAGCAGCTTAGGGCCGACAGGGGGCGTGGGTAACTATGGCTACACCTTC.

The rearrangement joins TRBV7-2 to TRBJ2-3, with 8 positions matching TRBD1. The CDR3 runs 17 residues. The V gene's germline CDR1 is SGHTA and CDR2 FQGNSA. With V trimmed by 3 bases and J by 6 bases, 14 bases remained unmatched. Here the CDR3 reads CASSFSGQGALGDTQYF. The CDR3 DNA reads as TGTGCCAGCAGCTTTTCAGGACAGGGCGCACTAGGTGATACGCAGTATTTT.